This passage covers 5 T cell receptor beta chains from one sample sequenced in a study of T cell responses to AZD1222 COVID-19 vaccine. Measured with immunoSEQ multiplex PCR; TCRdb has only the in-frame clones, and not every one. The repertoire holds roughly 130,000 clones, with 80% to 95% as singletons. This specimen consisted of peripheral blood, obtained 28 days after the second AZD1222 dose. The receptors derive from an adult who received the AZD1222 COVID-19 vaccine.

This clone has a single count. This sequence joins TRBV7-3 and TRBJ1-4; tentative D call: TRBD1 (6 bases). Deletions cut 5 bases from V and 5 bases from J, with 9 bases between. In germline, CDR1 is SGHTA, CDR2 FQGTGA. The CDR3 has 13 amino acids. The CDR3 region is CASSNGQNEKLFF. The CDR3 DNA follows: TGTGCCAGCAGCAACGGACAGAATGAAAAACTGTTTTTT.

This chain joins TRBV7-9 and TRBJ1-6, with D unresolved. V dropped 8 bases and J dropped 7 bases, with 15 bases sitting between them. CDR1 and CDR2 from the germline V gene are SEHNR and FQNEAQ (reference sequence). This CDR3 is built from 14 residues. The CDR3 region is CASGPVVENSPLHF. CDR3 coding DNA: TGTGCCAGCGGCCCCGTAGTGGAGAATTCACCCCTCCACTTT.

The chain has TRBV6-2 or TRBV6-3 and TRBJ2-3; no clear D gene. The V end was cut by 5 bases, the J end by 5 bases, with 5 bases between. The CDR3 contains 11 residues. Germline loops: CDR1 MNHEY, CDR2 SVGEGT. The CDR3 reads CASSQRDTQYF. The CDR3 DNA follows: TGTGCCAGCAGTCAGCGAGATACGCAGTATTTT.

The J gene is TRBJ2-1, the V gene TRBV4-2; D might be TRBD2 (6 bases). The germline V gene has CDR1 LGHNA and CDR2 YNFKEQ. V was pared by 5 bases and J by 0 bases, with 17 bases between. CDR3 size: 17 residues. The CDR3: CASSSRGISGSYNEQFF. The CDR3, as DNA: TGTGCCAGCAGCTCCCGCGGGATTAGCGGCTCCTACAATGAGCAGTTCTTC.

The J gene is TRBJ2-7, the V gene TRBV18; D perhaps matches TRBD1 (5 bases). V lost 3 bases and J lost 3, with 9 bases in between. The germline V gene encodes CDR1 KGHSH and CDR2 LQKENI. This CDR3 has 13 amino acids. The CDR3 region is CASSPTVNYEQYF. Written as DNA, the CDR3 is TGTGCCAGCTCACCGACAGTGAACTACGAGCAGTACTTC.